Given below is one T cell receptor beta chain in context. Its antigen is unidentified. This sample was taken from a study of shared clonotypes between healthy human individuals. About the study: Ranging from 18 to 49 in age, donors were a couple of women and three men. Findings and caveats of the study: The sharing of roughly 5% of naive CD4 clonotypes was seen across a few donors. Non-shared clonotypes had lower generation probabilities than those shared by all four donors. Depth of sequencing was expected to influence donor clonotype sharing.

Germline CDR1 is ENHRY and CDR2 is SYGVKD. This CDR3 is built from 13 residues. V dropped 8 bases and J dropped 6 bases, with 14 bases sitting between them. TCRdb's table, derived via immunoSEQ multiplex PCR, lists solely in-frame clones and lacks some. The table shows some 2,100,000 clones, with approximately 94% occurring only once. Sample: naive CD4+ T cells sorted from blood. Subset: CD45RA+ positively selected. This chain links TRBV10-3 with TRBJ2-1; perhaps TRBD1 as D (5 bases). This TCR derives from a man aged 18 to 29 in good health. DNA of the CDR3: TGTGCCATCGGGCAGGGTCTTAGCAATGAGCAGTTCTTC. Translated, it gives CAIGQGLSNEQFF.